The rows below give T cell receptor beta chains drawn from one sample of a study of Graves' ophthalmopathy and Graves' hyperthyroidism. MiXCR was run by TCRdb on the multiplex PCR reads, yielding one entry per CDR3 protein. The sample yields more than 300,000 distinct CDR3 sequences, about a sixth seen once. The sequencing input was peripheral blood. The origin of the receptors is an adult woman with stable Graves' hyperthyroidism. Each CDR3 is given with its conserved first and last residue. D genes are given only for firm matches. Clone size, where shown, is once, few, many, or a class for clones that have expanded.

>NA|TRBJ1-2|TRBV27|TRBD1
CASGGQGEFYGYTF
TGTGCCAGCGGGGGACAGGGGGAGTTCTATGGCTACACCTTC
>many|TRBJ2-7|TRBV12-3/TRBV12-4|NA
CASSSGVRKSKAPYEQYF
TGTGCCAGCAGTTCAGGGGTAAGGAAGTCTAAGGCCCCCTACGAGCAGTACTTC
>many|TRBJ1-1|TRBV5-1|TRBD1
CASSYTGTGAFF
TGCGCCAGCAGCTATACCGGGACAGGAGCTTTCTTT
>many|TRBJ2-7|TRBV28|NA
CASSLFGRPYEQYF
TGTGCCAGCAGTTTATTCGGGAGACCCTACGAGCAGTACTTC
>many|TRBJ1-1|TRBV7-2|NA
CASSTIVNTEAFF
TGTGCCAGCAGCACAATCGTGAACACTGAAGCTTTCTTT
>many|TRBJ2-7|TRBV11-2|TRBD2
CASSLERFTSGFYEQYF
TGTGCCAGCAGCTTAGAAAGGTTTACTAGCGGATTCTACGAGCAGTACTTC
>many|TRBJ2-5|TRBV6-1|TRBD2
CASSPVDSGSFETQYF
TGTGCCAGCAGCCCGGTTGATAGCGGGAGTTTTGAGACCCAGTACTTC
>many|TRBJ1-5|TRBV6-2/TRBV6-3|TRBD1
CASRGTGGYQPQHF
TGTGCCAGCAGGGGAACAGGGGGATATCAGCCCCAGCATTTT
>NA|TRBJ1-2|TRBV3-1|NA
CASSKGPGDYGYTF
TGTGCCAGCAGCAAGGGACCGGGGGACTATGGCTACACCTTC
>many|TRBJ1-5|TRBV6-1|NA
CASRLGSPENQPQHF
TGTGCCAGCAGACTAGGGAGTCCGGAGAATCAGCCCCAGCATTTT
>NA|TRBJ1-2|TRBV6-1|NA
CASSEGFWGPNYGYTF
TGTGCCAGCAGTGAAGGGTTTTGGGGCCCCAACTATGGCTACACCTTC
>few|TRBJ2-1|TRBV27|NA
CASSLSAFAYNEQFF
TGTGCCAGCAGTTTATCAGCGTTCGCCTACAATGAGCAGTTCTTC
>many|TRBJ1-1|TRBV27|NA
CASIPNRSPGMNTEAFF
TGTGCCAGCATCCCAAACAGGAGTCCCGGAATGAACACTGAAGCTTTCTTT
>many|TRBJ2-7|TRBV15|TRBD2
CATSRVAGVSQYEQYF
TGTGCCACCAGCAGAGTAGCGGGAGTTTCCCAATACGAGCAGTACTTC
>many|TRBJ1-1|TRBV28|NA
CASSLSANWNTEAFF
TGTGCCAGCAGTTTAAGCGCAAACTGGAACACTGAAGCTTTCTTT
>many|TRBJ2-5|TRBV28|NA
CASRPPSVSGKRGRWETQYF
TGTGCCAGCAGACCCCCTTCTGTTAGCGGCAAACGGGGGAGGTGGGAGACCCAGTACTTC
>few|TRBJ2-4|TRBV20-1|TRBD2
CSAREPTSGYGFGIKYF
TGCAGTGCTAGAGAGCCGACTAGCGGGTACGGATTCGGCATTAAGTACTTC
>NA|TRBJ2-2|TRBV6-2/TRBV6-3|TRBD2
CASSYRTPGLAGGPVTGELFF
TGTGCCAGCAGTTACCGCACCCCGGGACTAGCGGGAGGGCCTGTCACCGGGGAGCTGTTTTTT
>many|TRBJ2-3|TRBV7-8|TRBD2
CASSSHSGGTDTQYF
TGTGCCAGCAGCTCCCATAGCGGGGGCACAGATACGCAGTATTTT
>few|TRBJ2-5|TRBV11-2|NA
CASSRLAWRQETQYF
TGTGCCAGCAGCCGTTTAGCTTGGCGCCAAGAGACCCAGTACTTC
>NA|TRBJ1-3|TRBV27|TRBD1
CASSTGDSAYSGNTIYF
TGTGCCAGCAGTACTGGGGACAGCGCGTACTCTGGAAACACCATATATTTT
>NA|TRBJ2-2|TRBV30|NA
CAWSGRTKTGELFF
TGTGCCTGGAGTGGACGGACGAAAACCGGGGAGCTGTTTTTT
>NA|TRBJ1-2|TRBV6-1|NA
CASSLPASRDGYTF
TGTGCCAGCAGTCTCCCCGCTTCAAGGGATGGCTACACCTTC
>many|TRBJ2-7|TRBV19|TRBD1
CASSIIQDRVENEQYF
TGTGCCAGTAGTATTATCCAGGACAGGGTGGAAAACGAGCAGTACTTC
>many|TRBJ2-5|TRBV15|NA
CATSRDHRAGGTQYF
TGTGCCACCAGCAGAGATCACCGGGCCGGGGGGACCCAGTACTTC
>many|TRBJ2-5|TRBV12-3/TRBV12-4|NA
CASSFLADQTQYF
TGTGCCAGCAGTTTCTTAGCGGATCAGACCCAGTACTTC
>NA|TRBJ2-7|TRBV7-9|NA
CASSLAGEAGDEQYF
TGTGCCAGCAGCTTAGCCGGGGAGGCCGGCGACGAGCAGTACTTC
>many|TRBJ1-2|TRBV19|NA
CASTPGGAANYGYTF
TGTGCCAGTACCCCTGGGGGAGCGGCTAACTATGGCTACACCTTC
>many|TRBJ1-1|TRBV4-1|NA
CASSHGRWTEAFF
TGCGCCAGCAGCCACGGCAGGTGGACTGAAGCTTTCTTT
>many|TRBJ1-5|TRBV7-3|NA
CASSPDKDQPQHF
TGTGCCAGCAGCCCCGACAAGGATCAGCCCCAGCATTTT
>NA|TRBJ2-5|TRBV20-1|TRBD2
CSASLAGEGGETQYF
TGCAGTGCTTCGCTAGCGGGAGAAGGAGGGGAGACCCAGTACTTC
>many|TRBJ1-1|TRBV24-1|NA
CATSDPAGDGTEAFF
TGTGCCACCAGTGATCCCGCAGGGGATGGCACTGAAGCTTTCTTT
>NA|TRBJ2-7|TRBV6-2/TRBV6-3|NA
CASSYGRSWGYEQYF
TGTGCCAGCAGTTACGGGCGGTCCTGGGGCTACGAGCAGTACTTC
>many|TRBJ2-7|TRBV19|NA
CASSRSTAYEQYF
TGTGCCAGTAGTAGATCTACCGCCTACGAGCAGTACTTC
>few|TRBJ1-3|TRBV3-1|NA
CASSPGTHGNTIYF
TGTGCCAGCAGCCCCGGGACGCATGGAAACACCATATATTTT
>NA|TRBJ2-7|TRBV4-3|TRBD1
CASSQAGQGGGIYF
TGCGCCAGCAGCCAAGCGGGACAGGGAGGGGGCATATACTTC
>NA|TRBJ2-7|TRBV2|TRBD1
CASRATGAIYEQYF
TGTGCCAGCAGGGCGACAGGGGCGATCTACGAGCAGTACTTC
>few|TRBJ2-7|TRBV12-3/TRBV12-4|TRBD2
CANSPSGTPTYEQYF
TGTGCCAACAGCCCCAGCGGGACTCCCACCTACGAGCAGTACTTC
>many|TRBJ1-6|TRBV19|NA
CASRAGVGSPLHF
TGTGCCAGTAGAGCAGGGGTAGGGTCACCCCTCCACTTT
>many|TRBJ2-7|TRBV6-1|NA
CASKAGASYEQYF
TGTGCCTCTAAGGCGGGGGCGTCCTACGAGCAGTACTTC
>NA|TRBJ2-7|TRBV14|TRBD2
CASSPFRGGSEQYF
TGTGCCAGCAGCCCGTTCCGGGGGGGAAGCGAGCAGTACTTC
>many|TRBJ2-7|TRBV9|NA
CASSASSHRKQYF
TGTGCCAGCAGCGCCTCTTCCCATCGGAAGCAGTACTTC
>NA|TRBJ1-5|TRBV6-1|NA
CASSEGDGVQPQHF
TGTGCCAGCAGTGAAGGGGACGGGGTTCAGCCCCAGCATTTT
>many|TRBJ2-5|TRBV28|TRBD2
CASSSGLGGRLQETQYF
TGTGCCAGCAGTTCGGGGCTGGGGGGGAGACTTCAAGAGACCCAGTACTTC
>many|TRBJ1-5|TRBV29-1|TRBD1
CSVAGQDLNQPQHF
TGCAGCGTTGCGGGACAGGACCTCAATCAGCCCCAGCATTTT
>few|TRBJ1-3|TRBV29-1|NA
CSVEAIPSSSGNTIYF
TGCAGCGTTGAAGCGATTCCATCCAGCTCTGGAAACACCATATATTTT
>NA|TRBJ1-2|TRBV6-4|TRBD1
CASSDGGGPGYTF
TGTGCCAGCAGTGATGGAGGGGGCCCCGGCTACACCTTC
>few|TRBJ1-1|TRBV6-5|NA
CASIAGPTEAFF
TGTGCCAGCATTGCAGGGCCCACTGAAGCTTTCTTT
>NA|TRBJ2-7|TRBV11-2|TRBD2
CASSLWSGRANYEQYF
TGTGCCAGCAGCTTATGGTCCGGGAGGGCCAACTACGAGCAGTACTTC
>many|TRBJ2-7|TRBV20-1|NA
CSARVVGRYYEQYF
TGCAGTGCTAGAGTCGTGGGGAGATACTACGAGCAGTACTTC
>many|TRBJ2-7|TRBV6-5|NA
CASSYLTRPHEQYF
TGTGCCAGCAGTTACCTGACCCGTCCCCACGAGCAGTACTTC
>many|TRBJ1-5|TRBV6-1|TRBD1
CASSMTGVGQPQHF
TGTGCCAGCAGTATGACAGGGGTTGGTCAGCCCCAGCATTTT
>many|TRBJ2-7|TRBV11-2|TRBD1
CASSLRAPGTGSYEQYF
TGTGCCAGCAGCCTCAGGGCGCCCGGGACAGGATCCTACGAGCAGTACTTC
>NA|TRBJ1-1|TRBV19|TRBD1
CAISQGATEAFF
TGTGCCATTTCACAGGGGGCAACTGAAGCTTTCTTT
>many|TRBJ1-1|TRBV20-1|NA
CSARDNEVLNTEAFF
TGCAGTGCTAGAGATAATGAAGTTTTGAACACTGAAGCTTTCTTT
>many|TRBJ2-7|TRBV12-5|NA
CASGLDGYGEQYF
TGTGCTAGTGGTTTGGACGGATATGGCGAGCAGTACTTC
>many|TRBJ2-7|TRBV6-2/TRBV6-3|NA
CASSYTLSYEQYF
TGTGCCAGCAGTTACACCCTCTCCTACGAGCAGTACTTC
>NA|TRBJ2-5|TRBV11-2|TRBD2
CASSLLGLAGEETQYF
TGTGCCAGCAGCTTACTGGGACTAGCGGGGGAAGAGACCCAGTACTTC